This TCR beta chain was found in a study of human thymus T cells. Sequencing was performed with immunoSEQ multiplex PCR; in TCRdb, only in-frame clones are kept and a portion is missing. The table shows roughly 130,000 clones, with about 93% occurring only once. The germline CDR1 and CDR2 sequences are MNHEY and SMNVEV (reference sequence). V lost 5 bases to trimming and J lost 10 bases, with 15 bases between them. The CDR3 length is 14 residues. Surgeons resected thymus tissue during corrective heart surgery. The gene calls are TRBV27 and TRBJ1-6; possibly TRBD1 for D (5 bases). The receptor was isolated from a boy less than two years old with a congenital heart defect but otherwise immunologically healthy. Sequenced: thymus tissue. This CDR3 is CASSPRDESSPLHF. As DNA, the CDR3 is TGTGCCAGCAGTCCCAGGGACGAGAGCTCACCCCTCCACTTT.